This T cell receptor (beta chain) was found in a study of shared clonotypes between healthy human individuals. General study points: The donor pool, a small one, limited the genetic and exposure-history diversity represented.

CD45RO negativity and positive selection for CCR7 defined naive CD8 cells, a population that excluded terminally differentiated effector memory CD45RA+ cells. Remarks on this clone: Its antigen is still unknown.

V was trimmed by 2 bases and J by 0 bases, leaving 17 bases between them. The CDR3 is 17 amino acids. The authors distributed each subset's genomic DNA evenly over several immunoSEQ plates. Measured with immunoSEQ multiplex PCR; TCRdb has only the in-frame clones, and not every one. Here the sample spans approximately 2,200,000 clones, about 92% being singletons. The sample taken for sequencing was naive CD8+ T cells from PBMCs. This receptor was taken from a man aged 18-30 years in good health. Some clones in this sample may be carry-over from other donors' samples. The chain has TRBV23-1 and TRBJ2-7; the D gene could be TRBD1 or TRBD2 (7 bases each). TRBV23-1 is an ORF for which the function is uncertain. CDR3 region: CASSQERGQLSSYEQYF. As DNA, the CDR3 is TGCGCCAGCAGTCAAGAGCGGGGACAGCTGAGCTCCTACGAGCAGTACTTC.